This TCR beta chain was observed in a study of cytomegalovirus exposure and HLA in healthy donors. Germline V gene lookup returns CDR1 SNHLY and CDR2 FYNNEI. Losses at the gene ends were 5 bases for V and 0 bases for J; bases not matched to a gene: 3. The CDR3 runs 15 residues. PCR was performed using 60 Vbeta and 13 Jbeta primers. TCRdb's copy holds only in-frame clones and misses some; the assay was immunoSEQ multiplex PCR. The sample has about 100,000 clones; about 85% are singletons. A remark on this clone: Other nucleotide sequences from this sample produce the same CDR3.

Material for sequencing was PBMCs. The source is a young man in good health and CMV-seronegative. The chain carries TRBV2 and TRBJ1-5, with 8 bases fitting TRBD1. The CDR3 DNA is TGTGCCAGCAGTCGACAGGGGAGTAGCAATCAGCCCCAGCATTTT. Its translation is CASSRQGSSNQPQHF.